The rows below give T cell receptor beta chains drawn from one sample of a study of blood T cell repertoires in COVID-19. Assay used: immunoSEQ multiplex PCR; TCRdb lists only in-frame clones, some missing. In the table there are roughly 70,000 clones, approximately 73% of which are singletons. The material sequenced was peripheral blood. These receptors were taken from a man in his sixties with COVID-19, enrolled during active disease. The CDR3 runs from the conserved cysteine through the conserved F or W. The order of the fields is J gene, D gene, clone size, V gene, CDR3 protein, CDR3 DNA. D genes are given only for firm matches. Expanded clones get a size class; other rows say once, few or many, or leave the size out.

J: TRBJ2-7; D: NA; size: NA; V: TRBV6-6; CDR3: CASSPPGNEQYF; DNA: TGTGCCAGCAGTCCTCCGGGGAACGAGCAGTACTTC
J: TRBJ2-7; D: NA; size: NA; V: TRBV5-4; CDR3: CASSRDGGGNYEQYF; DNA: TGTGCCAGCAGCCGAGATGGCGGGGGCAACTACGAGCAGTACTTC
J: TRBJ1-5; D: NA; size: NA; V: TRBV12-3/TRBV12-4; CDR3: CASSFSSNQPQHF; DNA: TGTGCCAGCAGTTTTAGTAGCAATCAGCCCCAGCATTTT
J: TRBJ1-5; D: TRBD1; size: NA; V: TRBV28; CDR3: CASSLTGTDVEKAQHF; DNA: TGTGCCAGCAGCCTAACCGGGACAGACGTCGAAAAGGCCCAGCATTTT
J: TRBJ1-6; D: TRBD1; size: NA; V: TRBV27; CDR3: CASSSGTGNDSPLHF; DNA: TGTGCCAGCAGTTCTGGGACAGGGAACGATTCACCCCTCCACTTT
J: TRBJ1-5; D: NA; size: few; V: TRBV12-5; CDR3: CASGEESNQPQHF; DNA: TGTGCTAGTGGAGAGGAGAGCAATCAGCCCCAGCATTTT
J: TRBJ1-5; D: NA; size: once; V: TRBV6-4; CDR3: CASSDVASNQPQHF; DNA: TGTGCCAGCAGTGACGTGGCTAGCAATCAGCCCCAGCATTTT
J: TRBJ1-2; D: NA; size: once; V: TRBV2; CDR3: CASSMDRDSYTF; DNA: TGTGCCAGCAGTATGGACAGAGACAGCTACACCTTC
J: TRBJ1-1; D: NA; size: few; V: TRBV4-1; CDR3: CASRGPLRDTEAFF; DNA: TGCGCCAGCAGGGGGCCTCTAAGAGACACTGAAGCTTTCTTT
J: TRBJ2-3; D: NA; size: NA; V: TRBV5-1; CDR3: CASSLGEAEGSDTQYF; DNA: TGCGCCAGCAGCTTGGGGGAGGCCGAAGGGTCAGATACGCAGTATTTT
J: TRBJ1-2; D: NA; size: NA; V: TRBV30; CDR3: CAWTQSTPNYGYTF; DNA: TGTGCCTGGACCCAATCTACCCCGAACTATGGCTACACCTTC
J: TRBJ2-7; D: NA; size: NA; V: TRBV27; CDR3: CASSKEAPHYITTGGEQYF; DNA: TGTGCCAGCAGTAAAGAGGCCCCCCATTACATCACAACCGGGGGAGAGCAGTACTTC
J: TRBJ2-1; D: NA; size: NA; V: TRBV4-2; CDR3: CASSQEWGDNEQFF; DNA: TGTGCCAGCAGCCAAGAATGGGGAGACAATGAGCAGTTCTTC
J: TRBJ2-5; D: TRBD1; size: NA; V: TRBV19; CDR3: CASSLGQPPYQETQYF; DNA: TGTGCCAGTAGCTTGGGACAGCCCCCGTACCAAGAGACCCAGTACTTC
J: TRBJ1-4; D: TRBD1; size: NA; V: TRBV5-1; CDR3: CASKGNRGEGEKLFF; DNA: TGCGCCAGCAAGGGTAACAGGGGCGAGGGTGAAAAACTGTTTTTT
J: TRBJ2-7; D: TRBD2; size: few; V: TRBV7-9; CDR3: CASSFRREDNEQYF; DNA: TGTGCCAGCAGCTTTAGGCGGGAGGACAACGAGCAGTACTTC
J: TRBJ1-1; D: NA; size: NA; V: TRBV3-1/TRBV3-2; CDR3: CASSPSLHGGGTEAFF; DNA: TGTGCCAGCAGCCCCTCTCTTCACGGGGGGGGCACTGAAGCTTTCTTT
J: TRBJ2-5; D: NA; size: NA; V: TRBV5-1; CDR3: CASREGQTQYF; DNA: TGCGCCAGCAGGGAGGGGCAGACCCAGTACTTC
J: TRBJ2-1; D: TRBD2; size: NA; V: TRBV5-6; CDR3: CASSSGLAGGPKYNEQFF; DNA: TGTGCCAGCAGCTCTGGACTAGCGGGAGGGCCAAAGTACAATGAGCAGTTCTTC